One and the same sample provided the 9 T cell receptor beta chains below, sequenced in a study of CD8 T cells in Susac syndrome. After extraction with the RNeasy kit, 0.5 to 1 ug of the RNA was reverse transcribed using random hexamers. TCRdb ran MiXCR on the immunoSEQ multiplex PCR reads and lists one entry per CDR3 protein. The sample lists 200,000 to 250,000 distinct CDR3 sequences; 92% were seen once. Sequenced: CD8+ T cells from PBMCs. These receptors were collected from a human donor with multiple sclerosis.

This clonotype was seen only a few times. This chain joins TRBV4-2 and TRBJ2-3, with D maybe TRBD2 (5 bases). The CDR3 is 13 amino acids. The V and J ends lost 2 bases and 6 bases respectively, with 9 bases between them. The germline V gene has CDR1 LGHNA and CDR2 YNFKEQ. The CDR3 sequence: CASSQKVADTQYF. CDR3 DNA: TGTGCCAGCAGCCAAAAAGTAGCGGATACGCAGTATTTT.

The CDR3 DNA reads as TGCGCCAGCAGCCAAGTTTTCGGTCAGCCCCAGCATTTT. It codes for CASSQVFGQPQHF. The chain is built from TRBV4-1 and TRBJ1-5, with D uncertain. Looked up from germline, CDR1 is MGHRA and CDR2 is YSYEKL. CDR3 length equals 13 residues. Trimming removed 1 base at V and 6 bases at J, with 7 bases between.

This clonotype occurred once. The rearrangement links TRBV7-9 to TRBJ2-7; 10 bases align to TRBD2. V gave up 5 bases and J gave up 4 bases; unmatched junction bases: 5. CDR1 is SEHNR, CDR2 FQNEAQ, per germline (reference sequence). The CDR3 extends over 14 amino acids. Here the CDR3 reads CASSIGTSAYEQYF. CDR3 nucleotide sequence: TGTGCCAGCAGCATAGGGACTAGCGCGTACGAGCAGTACTTC.

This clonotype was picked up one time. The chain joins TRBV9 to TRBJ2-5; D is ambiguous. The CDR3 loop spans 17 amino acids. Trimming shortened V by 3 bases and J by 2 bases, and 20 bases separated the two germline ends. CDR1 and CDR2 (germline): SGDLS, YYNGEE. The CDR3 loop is CASSEQSRPYWQETQYF. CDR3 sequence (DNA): TGTGCCAGCAGCGAACAGAGCCGACCTTACTGGCAAGAGACCCAGTACTTC.

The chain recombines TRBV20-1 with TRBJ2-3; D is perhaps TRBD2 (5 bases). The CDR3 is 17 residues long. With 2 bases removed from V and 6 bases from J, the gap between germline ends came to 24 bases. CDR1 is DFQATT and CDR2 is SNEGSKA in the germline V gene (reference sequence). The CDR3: CSARPETFEAGIDTQYF. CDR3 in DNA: TGCAGTGCTAGACCGGAGACGTTTGAGGCGGGTATTGATACGCAGTATTTT.

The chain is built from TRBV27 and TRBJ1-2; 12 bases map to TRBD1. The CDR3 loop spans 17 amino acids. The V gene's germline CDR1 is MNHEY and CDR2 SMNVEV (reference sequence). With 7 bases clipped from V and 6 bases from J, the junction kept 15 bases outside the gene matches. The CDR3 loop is CASTQLGQGALGDGYTF. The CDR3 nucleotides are TGTGCCAGCACCCAATTGGGACAGGGGGCCCTTGGGGATGGCTACACCTTC.

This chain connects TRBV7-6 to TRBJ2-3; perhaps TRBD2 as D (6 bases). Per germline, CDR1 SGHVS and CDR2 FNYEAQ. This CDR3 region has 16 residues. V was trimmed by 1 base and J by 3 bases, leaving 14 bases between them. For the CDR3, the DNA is TGTGCCAGCAGCTTAGGTGTCCGGGAGTTTACAGATACGCAGTATTTT. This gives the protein CASSLGVREFTDTQYF.

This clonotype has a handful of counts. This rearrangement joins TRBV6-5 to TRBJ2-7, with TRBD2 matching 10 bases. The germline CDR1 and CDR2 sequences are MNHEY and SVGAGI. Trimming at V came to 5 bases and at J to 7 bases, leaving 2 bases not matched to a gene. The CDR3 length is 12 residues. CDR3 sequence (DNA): TGTGCCAGCAGTCCGGGACTAGCGGAGCAGTACTTC. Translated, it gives CASSPGLAEQYF.

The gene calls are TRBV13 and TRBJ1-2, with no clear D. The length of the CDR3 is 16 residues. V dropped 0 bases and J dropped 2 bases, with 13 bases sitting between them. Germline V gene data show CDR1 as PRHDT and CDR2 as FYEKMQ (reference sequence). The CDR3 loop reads CASSLGRSERNYGYTF. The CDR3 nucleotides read TGTGCCAGCAGCTTAGGCCGGTCAGAGCGAAACTATGGCTACACCTTC.